Listed here are 26 T cell receptor beta chains from one sample, sequenced in a study of PD-1 blockade in classical Hodgkin lymphoma (dated by TCRdb to 2020 to 2022). Libraries were prepared through the immunoSEQ multiplex PCR assay. What TCRdb holds here is the immuneACCESS table cut down to in-frame rearrangements. Part of the clones is not present; checked against another copy, under half of the missing clones reflect an unresolved V gene, and the others are unexplained. This sample gives 15,000 to 25,000 clones in total; over 65% of them show up just once. In total, the top ten clones hold more than 5.5% of the sample. The sample's time point label, in plain terms: cycle 4 day 1 (C4D1), after more than 5 weeks of nivolumab. Every trial patient had relapsed following autologous stem cell transplantation, and prior brentuximab vedotin exposure was what differed among cohorts A, B and C. A Miltenyi CD8+ T cell isolation kit was used for magnetic negative selection to purify CD8+ T cells from thawed PBMCs.

The sample in question was CD8+ T cells from blood, obtained before the fourth cycle of nivolumab. These receptors were collected from a human donor with classical Hodgkin lymphoma.

This clone was found once. The V call is TRBV12-5, the J call TRBJ1-5; no firm D call. V was clipped by 4 bases and J by 2 bases, with 15 bases between them. Germline CDR1 LGHNT, CDR2 FRNRAP. The CDR3 is 16 amino acids. The CDR3 DNA reads TGTGCTAGTGGTTCCCAGTCTTACGGGGGCAATCAGCCCCAGCATTTT. This sequence encodes CASGSQSYGGNQPQHF.

The chain carries TRBV9 and TRBJ1-2, with D tentatively TRBD1 (6 bases). Trimming took off 0 bases at V and 1 base at J, with 13 bases between the two ends. The CDR3 contains 16 residues. From germline, CDR1 is SGDLS and CDR2 YYNGEE. CDR3 amino acids: CASSVEGGRDNYGYTF. CDR3 DNA sequence: TGTGCCAGCAGCGTAGAGGGGGGCAGGGATAACTATGGCTACACCTTC.

V gene TRBV29-1 combines with J gene TRBJ2-7; D uncertain. Germline loops: CDR1 SQVTM, CDR2 ANQGSEA. This CDR3 has 12 residues. Trimming removed 3 bases from V and 2 bases from J, with 8 bases in between. CDR3 protein: CSVELSAYEQYF. The CDR3 bases are TGCAGCGTTGAGCTCTCGGCCTACGAGCAGTACTTC.

The gene calls are TRBV4-3 and TRBJ2-2; perhaps TRBD2 as D (5 bases). The germline gives CDR1 LGHNA, CDR2 YSLEER. Trimming left V 1 base short and J 4 bases short, with 10 bases between. The CDR3 sequence is 15 residues long. DNA for the CDR3: TGCGCCAGCAGCCAAGGAACTAGTTCCACCGGGGAGCTGTTTTTT. This sequence encodes CASSQGTSSTGELFF.

This rearrangement joins TRBV12-5 to TRBJ2-2; 7 bases agree with TRBD1. The germline V gene has CDR1 LGHNT and CDR2 FRNRAP. J was trimmed by 7 bases and V by 3 bases; bases with no gene match: 5. The CDR3 has 14 amino acids. CDR3 residues: CASGLGGAGGELFF. The CDR3 DNA reads TGTGCTAGTGGTTTAGGGGGCGCCGGCGGGGAGCTGTTTTTT.

The chain carries TRBV27 and TRBJ2-7; 7 bases are a match to TRBD1. In germline, CDR1 is MNHEY, CDR2 SMNVEV (reference sequence). The ends lost 6 bases at V and 2 bases at J; junction bases unmatched: 4. This CDR3 comprises 13 residues. The CDR3 DNA follows: TGTGCCAGCAGCCACGGACAGGCCTACGAGCAGTACTTC. It translates to CASSHGQAYEQYF.

In DNA, the CDR3 is TGTGCCAGCAGACAAACCGACAGGGCTTACGAGCAGTACTTC. Amino acids: CASRQTDRAYEQYF. This chain connects TRBV27 to TRBJ2-7; 7 bases line up with TRBD1. The CDR3 runs 14 residues. Germline V lookup: CDR1 MNHEY, CDR2 SMNVEV (reference sequence). Trimming took 6 bases from V and 4 from J; bases not matched to a gene: 9.

In its sample, this clone was seen once. V is TRBV12-5 and J is TRBJ2-1; D may be TRBD1 (6 bases). CDR1 and CDR2 (germline): LGHNT, FRNRAP. The CDR3 totals 15 residues. Deletions cut 3 bases from V and 5 bases from J, with 14 bases between. The CDR3 is CASGLLAGDDNEQFF. CDR3 sequence (DNA): TGTGCTAGTGGTTTATTGGCAGGGGACGACAATGAGCAGTTCTTC.

V and J are TRBV11-1 and TRBJ2-7, with a weak D call TRBD2 (6 bases). Germline-derived CDR1 and CDR2 are SGHAT and FQDESV (reference sequence). Deletions cut 5 bases from V and 2 bases from J, with 13 bases between. This CDR3 comprises 14 residues. CDR3 sequence: CASSNRTTPYEQYF. DNA of the CDR3: TGTGCCAGCAGCAATCGGACTACTCCCTACGAGCAGTACTTC.

This chain connects TRBV14 to TRBJ2-3; 9 bases are shared with TRBD1. This CDR3 has 17 residues. V dropped 5 bases and J dropped 9; count of bases not matched to a gene: 18. From germline, CDR1 is SGHDN and CDR2 FVKESK. The CDR3 sequence: CASSFALGQGPYATQYF. Here the CDR3 DNA reads TGTGCCAGCAGCTTTGCTCTAGGACAGGGGCCCTACGCGACGCAGTATTTT. Full variable domain (remainder filled in from reference TRBV14 and TRBJ2-3): EAGVTQFPSHSVIEKGQTVTLRCDPISGHDNLYWYRRVMGKEIKFLLHFVKESKQDESGMPNNRFLAERTGGTYSTLKVQPAELEDSGVYFCASSFALGQGPYATQYFGPGTRLTVL.

This sequence joins TRBV19 and TRBJ1-2; 8 nucleotides agree with TRBD1. The J segment lost 5 bases and the V segment lost 3 bases, leaving 20 bases of the junction unmatched. Germline V gives CDR1 LNHDA, CDR2 SQIVND (reference sequence). This CDR3 is built from 19 residues. CDR3 DNA sequence: TGTGCCAGTAGTATTTGGGATGTGTGGGACAGGTCGACCGGATATGGCTACACCTTC. This translates into CASSIWDVWDRSTGYGYTF.

The chain combines TRBV6-1 with TRBJ2-3; a possible D gene is TRBD1 (5 bases). Trimming took off 1 base at V and 0 bases at J, with 11 bases between the two ends. This CDR3 spans 16 amino acids. The germline gives CDR1 MNHNS, CDR2 SASEGT. In nucleotides, the CDR3 is TGTGCCAGCAGTGAAGACAGGCCAACTAGCACAGATACGCAGTATTTT. Its translation: CASSEDRPTSTDTQYF.

V is TRBV19 and J is TRBJ2-3; D unclear. CDR3 size: 15 residues. Trimming took 3 bases from V and 6 from J, leaving 16 bases between them. Germline values: CDR1 LNHDA, CDR2 SQIVND (reference sequence). The CDR3: CASSMAALSVDTQYF. CDR3 nucleotides: TGTGCCAGTAGTATGGCAGCCCTCAGTGTGGATACGCAGTATTTT.

The chain employs TRBV28 and TRBJ2-7, with a weak D call TRBD1 (5 bases). The V gene's germline CDR1 is MDHEN and CDR2 SYDVKM. Trimming cost V 1 base and J 1 base, with 14 bases left between them. CDR3 length equals 16 residues. The CDR3 here is CASSLFPQEPSYEQYF. CDR3 sequence (DNA): TGTGCCAGCAGTTTATTTCCACAGGAGCCATCCTACGAGCAGTACTTC.

The chain employs TRBV16 and TRBJ2-7; D not certain. Germline values: CDR1 KGHSY, CDR2 FQNENV. Trimming stripped 0 bases from V and 6 bases from J, with 12 bases between. The CDR3 runs 14 residues. The CDR3 sequence is CASSQSDSISEQYF. CDR3 bases: TGTGCCAGCAGCCAATCGGATTCTATCTCCGAGCAGTACTTC.

The V gene is TRBV27, the J gene TRBJ2-1; D is possibly TRBD1 (6 bases). This CDR3 contains 15 residues. The V gene's germline CDR1 is MNHEY and CDR2 SMNVEV (reference sequence). Trimming pared 0 bases from V and 4 bases from J, leaving 10 bases between. The CDR3 bases are TGTGCCAGCAGTTTATCGGCCAGGGGTTACAATGAGCAGTTCTTC. Protein sequence: CASSLSARGYNEQFF.

The chain links TRBV9 to TRBJ2-2; 8 bases align to TRBD1. This CDR3 comprises 16 residues. Germline assignment: CDR1 SGDLS and CDR2 YYNGEE. Unmatched junction bases numbered 3, after V lost 1 base and J lost 1 base. Here the CDR3 reads CASSVPGQVNTGELFF. CDR3 DNA sequence: TGTGCCAGCAGCGTACCGGGACAGGTGAACACCGGGGAGCTGTTTTTT.

The chain uses TRBV6-5 and TRBJ1-5; tentatively, D is TRBD1 (6 bases). Trimming took 0 bases from V and 5 from J, leaving 11 bases between them. CDR1 and CDR2 (germline): MNHEY, SVGAGI. The CDR3 runs to 15 residues. The CDR3 sequence: CASSYSGGAHQPQHF. The CDR3 DNA follows: TGTGCCAGCAGTTACTCAGGGGGTGCCCATCAGCCCCAGCATTTT.

The chain couples TRBV7-2 to TRBJ2-7; no reliable D call. Trimming removed 5 bases at V and 3 bases at J, with 5 bases between. Germline CDR1 and CDR2: SGHTA and FQGNSA. The CDR3 has 11 residues. This chain's CDR3 is CASSPSYEQYF. CDR3 DNA sequence: TGTGCCAGCAGCCCTAGCTACGAGCAGTACTTC. Using reference TRBV7-2 and TRBJ2-7 for the parts outside the CDR3, the full variable domain is GAGVSQSPSNKVTEKGKDVELRCDPISGHTALYWYRQSLGQGLEFLIYFQGNSAPDKSGLPSDRFSAERTGGSVSTLTIQRTQQEDSAVYLCASSPSYEQYFGPGTRLTVT.

The chain is built from TRBV27 and TRBJ1-1; a possible D gene is TRBD1 (6 bases). Trimming shortened V by 6 bases and J by 1 base, and 15 bases separated the two germline ends. The CDR3 has 15 residues. Germline CDR1 and CDR2: MNHEY and SMNVEV (reference sequence). The CDR3 reads CASSLWGARNTEAFF. As DNA, the CDR3 is TGTGCCAGCAGCCTATGGGGGGCGCGGAACACTGAAGCTTTCTTT.

The chain has TRBV20-1 and TRBJ2-1; no clear D. The length of the CDR3 is 11 residues. Germline loops: CDR1 DFQATT, CDR2 SNEGSKA (reference sequence). V shed 6 bases and J shed 3 bases, with 6 bases lying between them. CDR3 amino acids: CSARDYNEQFF. The CDR3 nucleotides are TGCAGTGCAAGGGACTACAATGAGCAGTTCTTC.

The chain joins TRBV10-2 to TRBJ1-5; 8 bases line up with TRBD1. V dropped 3 bases and J dropped 0; count of bases not matched to a gene: 10. The V gene's germline CDR1 is WSHSY and CDR2 SAAADI. The CDR3 length is 18 residues. The CDR3, as DNA: TGCGCCAGCAGTGACCGGGACAGGTCCCAATATAGCAATCAGCCCCAGCATTTT. It codes for CASSDRDRSQYSNQPQHF.

The chain has TRBV5-4 and TRBJ2-3, with 7 bases that match TRBD1. The CDR3 spans 14 residues. The V and J ends lost 4 bases and 4 bases, in that order; junction bases with no gene match: 6. Germline V lookup: CDR1 SGHNT, CDR2 YYREEE (reference sequence). This CDR3 reads CASSLDRAADTQYF. In DNA, the CDR3 is TGTGCCAGCAGCCTAGACAGGGCGGCAGATACGCAGTATTTT.

The chain has TRBV27 and TRBJ2-7; 12 nucleotides agree with TRBD2. With 6 bases clipped from V and 0 bases from J, the junction kept 6 bases outside the gene matches. CDR3 size: 16 residues. Germline CDR1 is MNHEY and CDR2 is SMNVEV (reference sequence). Here the CDR3 reads CASRPLAGGTSYEQYF. CDR3 DNA: TGTGCCAGCAGACCCCTAGCGGGGGGGACCTCCTACGAGCAGTACTTC.

Here the CDR3 DNA reads TGTGCCAGCAGTTTACGGGGGAAATTGACTGAAGCTTTCTTT. It encodes CASSLRGKLTEAFF. This chain joins TRBV27 and TRBJ1-1; TRBD1 might be the D (5 bases). Germline CDR1 reads MNHEY; CDR2 reads SMNVEV (reference sequence). The CDR3 runs to 14 residues. The germline V and J ends were trimmed by 2 bases and 5 bases, with 12 bases remaining between them.

V usage is TRBV5-6 and J usage is TRBJ2-2; TRBD1 aligns across 12 bases. V gave up 4 bases and J gave up 7 bases; unmatched junction bases: 5. Germline loops: CDR1 SGHDT, CDR2 YYEEEE. The length of the CDR3 is 15 residues. This chain's CDR3 is CASSPGQGAIGELFF. The CDR3 DNA is TGTGCCAGCAGCCCGGGACAGGGGGCGATCGGGGAGCTGTTTTTT.